A selection of T cell receptor beta chains follows, all from one sample in a study of follicular helper T cells after annual influenza vaccination. Profiled with immunoSEQ multiplex PCR; TCRdb holds only in-frame clones, not every one. The sample records some 30,000 clones, approximately 80% being singletons. Sequenced material: CXCR5+ CD38- circulating T follicular helper cells from blood, taken on the day of influenza vaccination. The receptors here all came from an adult who received the influenza vaccine. Both conserved end residues are part of each CDR3. D genes are given only for firm matches. A clone size is listed for some rows: how often the clone was seen (once, few, many), or a class if it is expanded.

TRBV19	TRBD2	TRBJ2-7	NA	TGTGCCAGTAGATGGGGAGCGGGGAGCTCCTACGAGCAGTACTTC	CASRWGAGSSYEQYF
TRBV2	TRBD2	TRBJ2-2	NA	TGTGCCAGCAGACAAGAGCGGGACGGCGGGGAGCTGTTTTTT	CASRQERDGGELFF
TRBV7-8	NA	TRBJ1-3	NA	TGTGCCAGCAGCTATCAACGGTTATCTGGAAACACCATATATTTT	CASSYQRLSGNTIYF
TRBV5-1	NA	TRBJ2-5	NA	TGCGCCAGCAGCTTGGATGGTAGCGGCGGCACCCAGTACTTC	CASSLDGSGGTQYF
TRBV7-8	NA	TRBJ1-1	NA	TGTGCCAGCAGCTTAGAGCGGGCGACCCACCGAACACTCGGAGCTTTCTTT	CASSLERATHRTLGAFF
TRBV6-1	TRBD2	TRBJ2-7	NA	TGTGCCAGCTCAGCGGCGGGGGGGATCTCCTACGAGCAGTACTTC	CASSAAGGISYEQYF
TRBV7-2	NA	TRBJ2-1	NA	TGTGCCAGCAGCTTAGCTTGGACTGTAAATGAGCAGTTCTTC	CASSLAWTVNEQFF
TRBV27	NA	TRBJ1-1	NA	TGTGCCAGCAGTATTAGAAGTGCCGTTAGTTCGAACACTGAAGCTTTCTTT	CASSIRSAVSSNTEAFF
TRBV6-1	NA	TRBJ1-1	NA	TGTGCCAGCAGTGAACATTGGGGCAGCCAGAACACTGAAGCTTTCTTT	CASSEHWGSQNTEAFF
TRBV5-4	NA	TRBJ1-2	NA	TGTGCCAGCAGCTTGACAGGGCTGGGAGATGGCTACACCTTC	CASSLTGLGDGYTF
TRBV28	TRBD2	TRBJ2-7	once	TGTGCCAGCAGTTTATCTCAAGGGACTAGCGACACCTACGAGCAGTACTTC	CASSLSQGTSDTYEQYF
TRBV28	NA	TRBJ2-3	NA	TGTGCCAGCGGTGCGGACACAGATACGCAGTATTTT	CASGADTDTQYF
TRBV28	NA	TRBJ2-2	NA	TGTGCCAGCAGTTTGGACAGCCCGAACACCGGGGAGCTGTTTTTT	CASSLDSPNTGELFF
TRBV6-5	NA	TRBJ1-3	NA	TGTGCCAGCAGCCAACAGGGTTCAGGAAACACCATATATTTT	CASSQQGSGNTIYF
TRBV6-1	TRBD1	TRBJ1-6	NA	TGTGCCAGCAGGACGGACAGGCAATCGAATTCACCCCTCCACTTT	CASRTDRQSNSPLHF